These T cell receptor beta chains were read from a single sample in a study of preoperative IRX-2 immunotherapy in early breast cancer. The table came from immunoSEQ multiplex PCR; TCRdb's copy has only in-frame clones and leaves some out. The sample holds around 95,000 clones; 80% to 90% are singletons and the top ten take roughly 1.9%. The sequencing used tumor tissue, collected after IRX-2 immunotherapy. The receptors here all came from a human donor with breast cancer. Each CDR3 is given with its conserved first and last residue. D genes are given only for firm matches. Not all rows give a size; the values are once, few, many and, for expanded clones, a class.

v_gene,j_gene,d_gene,abundance,CDR3aa,CDR3nt
TRBV6-8,TRBJ1-2,TRBD1,once,CASSWGGGNYGYTF,TGTGCCAGCAGCTGGGGAGGGGGCAACTATGGCTACACCTTC
TRBV19,TRBJ1-2,TRBD1,.,CASSIPGQGLSNYGYIF,TGTGCCAGTAGTATCCCTGGACAGGGGTTGTCGAACTATGGCTACATCTTC
TRBV5-1,TRBJ2-7,TRBD2,.,CASSYYSGTSYEQYF,TGCGCCAGCAGCTACTATAGCGGGACCTCCTACGAGCAGTACTTC
TRBV10-1,TRBJ1-2,.,.,CASSEIGNGQGSFGYTF,TGCGCCAGCAGTGAAATTGGAAACGGCCAGGGAAGCTTTGGCTACACCTTC
TRBV5-1,TRBJ1-1,.,.,CASSLPGKGTEAFF,TGCGCCAGCAGCTTGCCCGGGAAGGGCACTGAAGCTTTCTTT
TRBV29-1,TRBJ2-7,.,.,CSVAPTGRDEQYF,TGCAGCGTTGCCCCGACAGGTAGAGACGAGCAGTACTTC
TRBV29-1,TRBJ2-7,TRBD1,.,CSVGGTGSYEQYF,TGCAGCGTTGGGGGGACAGGGTCCTACGAGCAGTACTTC
TRBV11-3,TRBJ1-6,TRBD1,.,CASSSRQGIPSNSPLHF,TGTGCCAGCAGCAGTCGACAGGGCATCCCCTCTAATTCACCCCTCCACTTT
TRBV2,TRBJ2-3,TRBD2,.,CATDGGTSGSGGDTQYF,TGTGCCACCGACGGGGGGACTAGCGGGAGTGGCGGGGATACGCAGTATTTT
TRBV6-8,TRBJ2-7,TRBD1,.,CAISRTGEAGNEQYF,TGTGCCATCAGTCGAACAGGGGAAGCAGGTAACGAGCAGTACTTC
TRBV28,TRBJ1-3,.,.,CAAPLPWGNTIYF,TGTGCCGCCCCTTTGCCCTGGGGAAACACCATATATTTT
TRBV19,TRBJ2-5,TRBD1,.,CASRKDRGHETQYF,TGTGCCAGTAGAAAGGACAGGGGGCATGAGACCCAGTACTTC
TRBV6-8,TRBJ1-5,TRBD1,few,CASSGPRFRDRGNQPQHF,TGTGCCAGCAGTGGGCCCCGTTTTCGGGACAGGGGCAATCAGCCCCAGCATTTT
TRBV6-8,TRBJ1-1,.,.,CASSRTLGTEAFF,TGTGCCAGCAGTCGCACCCTAGGTACTGAAGCTTTCTTT
TRBV10-2,TRBJ1-2,.,.,CASSESGTGYTF,TGCGCCAGCAGTGAGTCCGGGACCGGCTACACCTTC
TRBV10-2,TRBJ2-5,.,.,CASSEGAVQETQYF,TGCGCCAGCAGTGAGGGGGCAGTCCAAGAGACCCAGTACTTC
TRBV5-1,TRBJ1-1,TRBD1,.,CASSPPGTGVTEAFF,TGCGCCAGCAGCCCGCCCGGGACAGGGGTAACTGAAGCTTTCTTT
TRBV28,TRBJ2-1,TRBD1,.,CASSIQGARNEQFF,TGTGCCAGCAGCATACAGGGGGCGCGAAATGAGCAGTTCTTC
TRBV7-1,TRBJ1-1,.,.,CASRRGGNTEAFF,TGTGCCAGCAGGAGAGGAGGGAACACTGAAGCTTTCTTT
TRBV5-1,TRBJ2-7,TRBD1,.,CASSRGTGGIYEQYF,TGCGCCAGCAGCAGGGGGACAGGGGGCATCTACGAGCAGTACTTC
TRBV6-8,TRBJ1-5,TRBD1,few,CASSLPTGGINQPQHF,TGTGCCAGCAGTCTCCCTACAGGGGGCATTAATCAGCCCCAGCATTTT
TRBV14,TRBJ2-7,TRBD1,.,CASSQEAWTGAYEQYF,TGTGCCAGCAGCCAAGAGGCCTGGACAGGGGCCTACGAGCAGTACTTC
TRBV5-1,TRBJ2-5,TRBD1,.,CASSSDRDYQETQYF,TGCGCCAGCAGCAGCGACAGGGATTACCAAGAGACCCAGTACTTC
TRBV30,TRBJ2-1,.,few,CAWSVRGGAYNEQFF,TGTGCCTGGAGTGTACGTGGGGGGGCATACAATGAGCAGTTCTTC
TRBV5-1,TRBJ2-1,.,.,CASSRPMGWDNEQFF,TGCGCCAGCAGCCGCCCGATGGGGTGGGACAATGAGCAGTTCTTC
TRBV29-1,TRBJ2-2,.,.,CSVGGLNTGELFF,TGCAGCGTTGGGGGGCTAAACACCGGGGAGCTGTTTTTT
TRBV11-3,TRBJ1-5,.,few,CASSFRDGNQPQHF,TGTGCCAGCAGCTTCCGGGACGGAAATCAGCCCCAGCATTTT
TRBV30,TRBJ2-7,.,.,CAWSVLRTVKEQYF,TGTGCCTGGAGTGTACTTCGGACAGTAAAGGAGCAGTACTTC
TRBV19,TRBJ1-5,TRBD1,.,CASSSGGRGQGEMNQPQHF,TGTGCCAGTAGTTCCGGAGGGAGGGGACAGGGCGAAATGAATCAGCCCCAGCATTTT
TRBV7-7,TRBJ1-6,.,.,CASSLRPSNFNSPLHF,TGTGCCAGCAGCTTAAGGCCGTCAAATTTCAATTCACCCCTCCACTTT
TRBV11-3,TRBJ2-5,.,.,CASSLGGGKGTQYF,TGTGCCAGCAGCTTAGGGGGCGGGAAGGGGACCCAGTACTTC
TRBV5-1,TRBJ2-2,.,.,CASSLGTSNTGELFF,TGCGCCAGCAGCCTCGGGACATCGAACACCGGGGAGCTGTTTTTT
TRBV6-8,TRBJ2-7,.,.,CASSRGLDEQYF,TGTGCCAGCAGCCGAGGACTGGACGAGCAGTACTTC
TRBV19,TRBJ1-4,.,.,CASQARGAGNEKLFF,TGTGCCTCTCAAGCAAGGGGGGCCGGTAATGAAAAACTGTTTTTT
TRBV5-1,TRBJ2-7,.,.,CASSSSGEPYEQYF,TGCGCCAGCAGCTCCTCCGGGGAACCCTACGAGCAGTACTTC
TRBV19,TRBJ1-6,.,.,CASSIGQRSNSPLHF,TGTGCCAGTAGTATAGGTCAACGTAGTAATTCACCCCTCCACTTT
TRBV6-8,TRBJ1-4,.,.,CASSYAHTGNEKLFF,TGTGCCAGCAGTTACGCACATACGGGTAATGAAAAACTGTTTTTT
TRBV6-8,TRBJ1-1,.,.,CASNDRLNTEAFF,TGTGCCAGCAATGACAGGCTGAACACTGAAGCTTTCTTT
TRBV6-8,TRBJ1-1,.,.,CAISRTPNTEAFF,TGTGCCATCAGCCGGACACCGAACACTGAAGCTTTCTTT
TRBV18,TRBJ2-7,TRBD2,once,CASSPTSGGYEQYF,TGTGCCAGCTCACCTACTAGCGGCGGATACGAGCAGTACTTC
TRBV25-1,TRBJ2-5,TRBD1,.,CASSADRVQETQYF,TGTGCCAGCAGTGCGGACAGGGTCCAAGAGACCCAGTACTTC
TRBV4-1,TRBJ1-1,.,.,CASSPRTGGRYTEAFF,TGCGCCAGCAGCCCCCGGACGGGAGGACGATACACTGAAGCTTTCTTT
TRBV5-1,TRBJ2-1,TRBD2,.,CASSWTSGSGAYNEQFF,TGCGCCAGCAGCTGGACTAGCGGGAGTGGGGCCTACAATGAGCAGTTCTTC